One TCR beta chain is described in this entry. This sample was included in a study of blood T cell repertoires in COVID-19. In the study overall: Collection of acute and convalescent COVID-19 samples took place in the United States, Italy and Spain.

Original methodology: Reference gene primers were amplified, and this amplification served to estimate nucleated cell counts. Sequenced by immunoSEQ multiplex PCR; TCRdb stores in-frame clones only, minus some. The V and J calls and clone size were taken over from that table, and D and trimming were inferred from the DNA. The table shows a few hundred thousand clones, with more than 75% occurring only once. The sample was peripheral blood. This clonotype was obtained from a young woman with COVID-19, enrolled during active disease.

CDR3 residues: CASSPGGQGGYNEQFF. CDR3 coding DNA: TGCGCCAGCAGCCCGGGGGGACAGGGGGGATACAATGAGCAGTTCTTC. The chain couples TRBV10-1 to TRBJ2-1; 11 bases align to TRBD1. Germline loops: CDR1 WNHNN, CDR2 SYGVQD (reference sequence). After removal of 6 bases from V and 4 bases from J, the junction contained 8 bases not matched to a gene. The CDR3 has 16 amino acids.